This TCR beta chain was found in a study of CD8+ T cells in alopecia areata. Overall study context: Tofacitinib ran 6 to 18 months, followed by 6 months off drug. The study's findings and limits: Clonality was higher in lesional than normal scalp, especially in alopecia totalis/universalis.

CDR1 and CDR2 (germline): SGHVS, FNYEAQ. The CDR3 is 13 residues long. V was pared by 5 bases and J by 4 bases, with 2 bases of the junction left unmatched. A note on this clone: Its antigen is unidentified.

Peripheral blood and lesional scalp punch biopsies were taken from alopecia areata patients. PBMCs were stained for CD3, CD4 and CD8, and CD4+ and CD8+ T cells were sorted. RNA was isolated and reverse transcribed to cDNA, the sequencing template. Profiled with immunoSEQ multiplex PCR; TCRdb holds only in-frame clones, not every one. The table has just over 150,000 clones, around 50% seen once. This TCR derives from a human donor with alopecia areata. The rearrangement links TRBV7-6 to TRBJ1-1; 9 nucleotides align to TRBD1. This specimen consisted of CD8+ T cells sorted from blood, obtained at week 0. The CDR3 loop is CASSRTGATEAFF. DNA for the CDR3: TGTGCCAGCAGCAGGACAGGGGCCACTGAAGCTTTCTTT. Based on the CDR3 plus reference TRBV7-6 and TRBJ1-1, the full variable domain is GAGVSQSPRYKVTKRGQDVALRCDPISGHVSLYWYRQALGQGPEFLTYFNYEAQQDKSGLPNDRFSAERPEGSISTLTIQRTEQRDSAMYRCASSRTGATEAFFGQGTRLTVV.